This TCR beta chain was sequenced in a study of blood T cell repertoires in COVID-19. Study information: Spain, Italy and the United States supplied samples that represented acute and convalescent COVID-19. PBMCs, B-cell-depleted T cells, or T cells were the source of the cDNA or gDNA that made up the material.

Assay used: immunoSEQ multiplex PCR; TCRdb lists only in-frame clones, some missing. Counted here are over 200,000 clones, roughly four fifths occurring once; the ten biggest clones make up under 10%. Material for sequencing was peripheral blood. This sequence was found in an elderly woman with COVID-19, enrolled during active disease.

CDR3 nucleotide sequence: TGTGCCAGCAGCGTAGCTCCAGGGACAGGGAACTCACCCCTCCACTTT. Its translation: CASSVAPGTGNSPLHF. This chain links TRBV9 with TRBJ1-6, with 9 positions matching TRBD1. J lost 10 bases, V lost 0 bases, and 8 bases had no gene match. Germline V gene lookup returns CDR1 SGDLS and CDR2 YYNGEE. This CDR3 comprises 16 residues. Filled out from reference TRBV9 and TRBJ1-6, the complete variable domain reads DSGVTQTPKHLITATGQRVTLRCSPRSGDLSVYWYQQSLDQGLQFLIQYYNGEERAKGNILERFSAQQFPDLHSELNLSSLELGDSALYFCASSVAPGTGNSPLHFGNGTRLTVT.